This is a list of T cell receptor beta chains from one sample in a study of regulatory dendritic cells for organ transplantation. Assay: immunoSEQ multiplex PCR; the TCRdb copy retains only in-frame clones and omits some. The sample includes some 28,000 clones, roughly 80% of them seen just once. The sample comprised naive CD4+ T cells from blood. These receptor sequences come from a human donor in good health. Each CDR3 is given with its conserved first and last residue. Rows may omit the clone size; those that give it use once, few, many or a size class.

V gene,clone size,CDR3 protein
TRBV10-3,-,CAISGNRGPGNTIYF
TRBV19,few,CASSMSQGTFLGAFF
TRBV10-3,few,CAISEEASNSPLHF
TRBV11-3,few,CASSRLQGYEQYF
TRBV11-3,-,CASSSGGGAGTGELFF
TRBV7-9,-,CASSLGQGVGANVLTF
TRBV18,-,CASSPDRNQPQHF
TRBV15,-,CATSRVEYGYTF
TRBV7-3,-,CASSPGAREDEQYF
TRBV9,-,CASSVGLTRTEAFF
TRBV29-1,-,CSVYRDRGRGTEAFF
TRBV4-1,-,CASSQESPDRGSYEQYF
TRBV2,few,CASRPIAGGVTGELFF
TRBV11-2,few,CASSLMTVSYEQYF
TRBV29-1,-,CSARQGAGPVVAFF
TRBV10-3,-,CAITRDIQETQYF
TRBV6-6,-,CASRASTDTQYF